The next 7 T cell receptor beta chains were all read from a single sample in a study of early T cells in non-severe SARS-CoV-2 infection. TCRdb used MiXCR to reprocess the 5' RACE reads, holding one entry per CDR3 protein. The table includes roughly 30,000 distinct CDR3 sequences, 5.7% detected once. Material: whole blood. The receptors originated from an adult who was a healthcare worker with PCR-confirmed SARS-CoV-2 infection or an uninfected control (not recorded which).

This clonotype is medium-sized (0.01 to 0.1%) within its sample. This rearrangement joins TRBV29-1 to TRBJ1-4, with no clear D. This CDR3 is 13 amino acids long. Trimming took off 2 bases at V and 8 bases at J, with 12 bases between the two ends. Germline loops: CDR1 SQVTM, CDR2 ANQGSEA. CDR3: CSVEPGTGEKLFF. CDR3 in DNA: TGCAGCGTTGAACCGGGAACGGGGGAAAAACTGTTTTTT.

At least ten counts were recorded for this clonotype. This chain links TRBV6-1 with TRBJ1-4; possibly TRBD1 for D (6 bases). Germline V lookup: CDR1 MNHNS, CDR2 SASEGT. The CDR3 sequence is 12 residues long. V was shortened by 3 bases and J by 8 bases, with 7 bases between the two germline ends. Written as DNA, the CDR3 is TGTGCCAGCAGTGAGGACAGCGAAAAACTGTTTTTT. Protein sequence: CASSEDSEKLFF.

This clonotype has a count of ten or more. The chain employs TRBV30 and TRBJ2-3; the D is unclear. The CDR3 contains 13 residues. Germline-derived CDR1 and CDR2 are GTSNPN and SVGIG (reference sequence). V dropped 4 bases and J dropped 3 bases, with 11 bases sitting between them. CDR3 residues: CAWNFGGTDTQYF. Written as DNA, the CDR3 is TGTGCCTGGAATTTTGGCGGAACAGATACGCAGTATTTT.

This clonotype showed up many times. The chain employs TRBV7-2 and TRBJ2-5; D unresolved. The CDR3 spans 16 residues. The germline gives CDR1 SGHTA, CDR2 FQGNSA. With 9 bases removed from V and 0 bases from J, the gap between germline ends came to 20 bases. CDR3 bases: TGTGCCAGTGGTCCTGCGATTTCCCAGTACCAAGAGACCCAGTACTTC. Translation: CASGPAISQYQETQYF. Filled out from reference TRBV7-2 and TRBJ2-5, the complete variable domain reads GAGVSQSPSNKVTEKGKDVELRCDPISGHTALYWYRQSLGQGLEFLIYFQGNSAPDKSGLPSDRFSAERTGGSVSTLTIQRTQQEDSAVYLCASGPAISQYQETQYFGPGTRLLVL.

This clonotype came up a few times. The chain couples TRBV5-1 to TRBJ2-3; D gene ambiguous. The germline gives CDR1 SGHRS, CDR2 YFSETQ. The CDR3 is 13 residues long. V lost 5 bases, J lost 2 bases, and 9 bases lay in between. The CDR3, as DNA: TGCGCCAGCAGACGGTCGTCCACAGATACGCAGTATTTT. Its protein product is CASRRSSTDTQYF.

This clonotype was counted at least ten times. The V gene is TRBV3-1, the J gene TRBJ1-2, with D hard to call. The CDR3 has 13 residues. Trimming took off 3 bases at V and 2 bases at J, with 7 bases between the two ends. Germline V gene lookup returns CDR1 LGHDT and CDR2 YNNKEL (reference sequence). The CDR3 region has the DNA TGTGCCAGCAGCCAGGAGAACAACTATGGCTACACCTTC. Encoded protein: CASSQENNYGYTF.

This clonotype has more than one count but fewer than ten. The chain uses TRBV5-1 and TRBJ1-2; D is possibly TRBD1 (5 bases). The germline V gene has CDR1 SGHRS and CDR2 YFSETQ. The germline V and J ends were trimmed by 1 base and 7 bases, with 11 bases remaining between them. The CDR3 is 13 amino acids. The CDR3 DNA sequence: TGCGCCAGCAGCTTGCAGGGTACCCGTGGCTACACCTTC. Translated: CASSLQGTRGYTF.